A selection of T cell receptor beta chains follows, all from one sample in a study of shared clonotypes between healthy human individuals. The assay was immunoSEQ multiplex PCR, and TCRdb's table has in-frame clones only and misses some. The sample contains 2 million to 2.5 million clones, roughly 92% of which appear only once. Sequenced: naive CD4+ T cells from PBMCs. The receptors shown here come from a young man in good health. Some clones in this sample may be carry-over from other donors' samples. Both conserved end residues are part of each CDR3. The order of the fields is clone size, J gene, D gene, V gene, CDR3 protein, CDR3 DNA. The D gene is left open where the match is weak. Some rows mark clone size as missing; the rest say once, few, many or name a class of expanded clone.

abundance: -; j_gene: TRBJ1-2; d_gene: -; v_gene: TRBV18; CDR3aa: CASSRSGGGGYTF; CDR3nt: TGTGCCAGCTCAAGATCGGGGGGAGGAGGCTACACCTTC
abundance: few; j_gene: TRBJ1-4; d_gene: TRBD1; v_gene: TRBV5-4; CDR3aa: CASSPDRGAEKLFF; CDR3nt: TGTGCCAGCAGCCCCGACAGGGGGGCCGAAAAACTGTTTTTT
abundance: once; j_gene: TRBJ1-1; d_gene: TRBD1; v_gene: TRBV5-1; CDR3aa: CASSLDPQGATGTEAFF; CDR3nt: TGCGCCAGCAGCTTGGACCCACAGGGGGCCACAGGTACTGAAGCTTTCTTT
abundance: once; j_gene: TRBJ1-5; d_gene: -; v_gene: TRBV28; CDR3aa: CASTSDGKPQHF; CDR3nt: TGTGCCAGCACGTCGGATGGTAAGCCCCAGCATTTT
abundance: -; j_gene: TRBJ2-3; d_gene: -; v_gene: TRBV6-1; CDR3aa: CASLKGGPADTQYF; CDR3nt: TGTGCCAGCCTGAAGGGGGGGCCTGCGGATACGCAGTATTTT
abundance: -; j_gene: TRBJ1-2; d_gene: -; v_gene: TRBV15; CDR3aa: CATSREVAGYTF; CDR3nt: TGTGCCACCAGCAGAGAGGTGGCAGGCTACACCTTC
abundance: -; j_gene: TRBJ2-1; d_gene: TRBD1; v_gene: TRBV6-6; CDR3aa: CASSPRGQGSEQFF; CDR3nt: TGTGCCAGCAGCCCCCGTGGACAGGGATCGGAGCAGTTCTTC
abundance: -; j_gene: TRBJ1-1; d_gene: -; v_gene: TRBV19; CDR3aa: CASTARGEAFF; CDR3nt: TGTGCCAGTACTGCCCGGGGTGAAGCTTTCTTT
abundance: once; j_gene: TRBJ2-1; d_gene: -; v_gene: TRBV27; CDR3aa: CASSLQGPSSYNEQFF; CDR3nt: TGTGCCAGCAGTTTACAGGGCCCCAGCTCCTACAATGAGCAGTTCTTC
abundance: -; j_gene: TRBJ2-1; d_gene: -; v_gene: TRBV20-1; CDR3aa: CSASMNEQFF; CDR3nt: TGCAGTGCTAGTATGAATGAGCAGTTCTTC
abundance: -; j_gene: TRBJ1-1; d_gene: -; v_gene: TRBV6-1; CDR3aa: CASTDKGTVNTEAFF; CDR3nt: TGTGCCAGCACCGACAAGGGCACCGTGAACACTGAAGCTTTCTTT
abundance: -; j_gene: TRBJ2-1; d_gene: -; v_gene: TRBV7-2; CDR3aa: CASSYGRGAPLEQFF; CDR3nt: TGTGCCAGCAGCTACGGGCGGGGCGCCCCTTTGGAGCAGTTCTTC
abundance: -; j_gene: TRBJ1-1; d_gene: -; v_gene: TRBV30; CDR3aa: CAWCRLGGSTEAFF; CDR3nt: TGTGCCTGGTGCAGGTTGGGGGGATCCACTGAAGCTTTCTTT
abundance: -; j_gene: TRBJ1-1; d_gene: -; v_gene: TRBV6-6; CDR3aa: CASSYNSPEAFF; CDR3nt: TGTGCCAGCAGTTACAACAGCCCTGAAGCTTTCTTT
abundance: -; j_gene: TRBJ1-1; d_gene: -; v_gene: TRBV15; CDR3aa: CATSSYRAGSTEAFF; CDR3nt: TGTGCCACCAGCAGTTACAGGGCGGGGAGCACTGAAGCTTTCTTT